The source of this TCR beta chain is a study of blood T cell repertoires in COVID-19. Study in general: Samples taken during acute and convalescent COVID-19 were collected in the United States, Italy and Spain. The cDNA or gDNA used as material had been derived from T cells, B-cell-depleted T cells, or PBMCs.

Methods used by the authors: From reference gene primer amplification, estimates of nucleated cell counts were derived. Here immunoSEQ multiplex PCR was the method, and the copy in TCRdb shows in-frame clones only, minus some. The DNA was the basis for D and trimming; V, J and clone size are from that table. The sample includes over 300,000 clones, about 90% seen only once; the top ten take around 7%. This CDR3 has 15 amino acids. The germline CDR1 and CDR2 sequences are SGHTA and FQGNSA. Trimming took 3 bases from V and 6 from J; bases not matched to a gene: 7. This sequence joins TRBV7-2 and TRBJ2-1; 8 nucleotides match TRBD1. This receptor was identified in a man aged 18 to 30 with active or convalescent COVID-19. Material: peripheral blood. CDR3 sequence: CASSLDREEGNEQFF. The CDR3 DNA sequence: TGTGCCAGCAGCTTGGACAGGGAGGAAGGCAATGAGCAGTTCTTC. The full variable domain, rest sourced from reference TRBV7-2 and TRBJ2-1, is GAGVSQSPSNKVTEKGKDVELRCDPISGHTALYWYRQSLGQGLEFLIYFQGNSAPDKSGLPSDRFSAERTGGSVSTLTIQRTQQEDSAVYLCASSLDREEGNEQFFGPGTRLTVL.